The sample holds one count of the clone carrying this TCR beta chain. Its antigen is unknown. This sample was taken from a study of blood T cells in healthy people across ages. V was pared by 4 bases and J by 3 bases, with 9 bases of the junction left unmatched. CDR3 length: 16 amino acids. CDR1 and CDR2 from the germline V gene are SGHDT and YYEEEE. A second PCR of about 7 to 12 cycles used a sample-barcoded 5' primer and a J-beta primer mix. MiXCR was run by TCRdb on the 5' RACE reads, yielding one entry per CDR3 protein. In the table there are about 2 million distinct CDR3 sequences, approximately 50% of which are singletons. Study-wide findings and caveats: Roughly linearly, TCR beta diversity per million T cells fell as age increased. The donors' CMV status was not determined, possibly confounding changes in expanded clonotypes.

The specimen was blood. The source is a woman aged 40 to 50 in good health. The V gene is TRBV5-6, the J gene TRBJ2-5; TRBD2 agrees at 10 bases. The CDR3 loop is CASSHQLAGSEETQYF. For the CDR3, the DNA is TGTGCCAGCAGCCACCAACTAGCGGGGTCAGAAGAGACCCAGTACTTC. The whole variable domain, remainder taken from reference TRBV5-6 and TRBJ2-5, is DAGVTQSPTHLIKTRGQQVTLRCSPKSGHDTVSWYQQALGQGPQFIFQYYEEEERQRGNFPDRFSGHQFPNYSSELNVNALLLGDSALYLCASSHQLAGSEETQYFGPGTRLLVL.